This entry lists 21 T cell receptor beta chains sequenced from one sample in a study of shared clonotypes between healthy human individuals. Libraries were prepared by immunoSEQ multiplex PCR; TCRdb keeps only in-frame clonotypes and omits some of them. Of approximately 2.4 million clones in the sample, approximately 96% were seen once. Input material: naive CD4+ T cells sorted from blood. Stated subset: CD45RA+ positively selected. Receptor source: a man aged 18 to 29 in good health.

The chain couples TRBV10-3 to TRBJ1-3; D may be TRBD1 (5 bases). The CDR3 totals 12 residues. Germline V CDR1 and CDR2: ENHRY, SYGVKD. Deletions cut 2 bases from V and 10 bases from J, with 9 bases between. As DNA, the CDR3 is TGTGCCATCAGTGAGATGGGGGAAACCATATATTTT. Amino acid sequence: CAISEMGETIYF.

The rearrangement joins TRBV5-5 to TRBJ2-7; D gene unclear. The CDR3 spans 14 residues. Germline-derived CDR1 and CDR2 are SGHKS and YYEKEE (reference sequence). The germline V and J ends were trimmed by 1 base and 1 base, with 9 bases remaining between them. The CDR3 bases are TGTGCCAGCAGCTTGATTGGCTTATCCTACGAGCAGTACTTC. It specifies CASSLIGLSYEQYF. Using reference TRBV5-5 and TRBJ2-7 for the parts outside the CDR3, the full variable domain is DAGVTQSPTHLIKTRGQQVTLRCSPISGHKSVSWYQQVLGQGPQFIFQYYEKEERGRGNFPDRFSARQFPNYSSELNVNALLLGDSALYLCASSLIGLSYEQYFGPGTRLTVT.

The chain is built from TRBV19 and TRBJ2-7; D is unclear. Germline CDR1 is LNHDA and CDR2 is SQIVND (reference sequence). CDR3 length: 13 residues. Trimming stripped 3 bases from V and 3 bases from J, with 9 bases between. CDR3: CASSINTIYEQYF. CDR3 nucleotide sequence: TGTGCCAGTAGTATTAACACAATCTACGAGCAGTACTTC.

As regards this clone: Other DNA sequences within the sample encode an identical CDR3. This chain connects TRBV5-1 to TRBJ2-7; a weak D match, TRBD1 (6 bases). Trimming pared 2 bases from V and 1 base from J, leaving 10 bases between. This CDR3 contains 14 residues. Looked up from germline, CDR1 is SGHRS and CDR2 is YFSETQ. The CDR3 DNA is TGCGCCAGCAGCTTTACAGGGTATTCCTACGAGCAGTACTTC. Its protein is CASSFTGYSYEQYF.

This chain joins TRBV10-3 and TRBJ2-1; the D call may be TRBD1 or TRBD2 (5 bases each). The CDR3 covers 15 residues. The V and J ends lost 3 bases and 4 bases respectively, with 13 bases between them. The germline V gene has CDR1 ENHRY and CDR2 SYGVKD. The CDR3 region is CAISDLRGRYNEQFF. DNA of the CDR3: TGTGCCATCAGTGATTTACGGGGCAGGTACAATGAGCAGTTCTTC.

A word on this clone: Within the sample, other DNA sequences also encode this same CDR3. J is TRBJ2-3 and V is TRBV5-1; D could derive from TRBD1 or TRBD2 (5 bases each). CDR3 size: 14 residues. Trimming took off 0 bases at V and 2 bases at J, with 7 bases between the two ends. The germline CDR1 and CDR2 sequences are SGHRS and YFSETQ. This CDR3 is CASSLAGTTDTQYF. CDR3 nucleotides: TGCGCCAGCAGCTTGGCCGGGACCACAGATACGCAGTATTTT.

The chain is built from TRBV5-4 and TRBJ1-4, with D uncertain. This CDR3 has 14 residues. CDR1 and CDR2 (germline): SGHNT, YYREEE (reference sequence). The V end lost 4 bases, the J end lost 1 base, and 8 bases lay between the germline ends. CDR3 coding DNA: TGTGCCAGCAGCCGCGGTGGAACTAATGAAAAACTGTTTTTT. It specifies CASSRGGTNEKLFF.

This clone was detected only once. The chain is built from TRBV7-8 and TRBJ2-7, with D possibly being TRBD2 (7 bases). Germline-derived CDR1 and CDR2 are SGHVS and FQNEAQ. Trimming took off 5 bases at V and 7 bases at J, with 15 bases between the two ends. CDR3 length: 13 amino acids. The DNA for the CDR3 is TGTGCCAGCAGCGGGGGGGCCGGGGAAGAGCAGTACTTC. As protein: CASSGGAGEEQYF.

The chain links TRBV6-1 to TRBJ1-5; the D gene is possibly TRBD1 (6 bases). Germline CDR1 is MNHNS and CDR2 is SASEGT. The germline V and J ends were trimmed by 6 bases and 2 bases, with 11 bases remaining between them. This CDR3 contains 14 residues. CDR3 amino acids: CASRIRQGNQPQHF. The CDR3 coding sequence is TGTGCCAGCAGGATTAGACAGGGCAATCAGCCCCAGCATTTT.

The CDR3 DNA reads as TGTGCCAGCAGCAAAAGGACAGACAATAATTCACCCCTCCACTTT. The encoded protein is CASSKRTDNNSPLHF. The V and J genes are TRBV7-2 and TRBJ1-6, with D maybe TRBD1 (6 bases). The CDR3 has 15 amino acids. With 5 bases removed from V and 5 bases from J, the gap between germline ends came to 13 bases. Germline CDR1 reads SGHTA; CDR2 reads FQGNSA.

The J gene is TRBJ2-3, the V gene TRBV5-1; TRBD1 matches 10 bases. After removal of 4 bases from V and 6 bases from J, the junction contained 8 bases not matched to a gene. Germline CDR1 SGHRS, CDR2 YFSETQ. There are 15 residues in the CDR3. The CDR3 here is CASSPTGGGRDTQYF. The CDR3 nucleotides read TGCGCCAGCAGCCCGACAGGGGGCGGTCGTGATACGCAGTATTTT.

The V gene is TRBV5-1, the J gene TRBJ2-7; D is uncertain. V lost 8 bases to trimming and J lost 0 bases, with 9 bases between them. The CDR3 is 12 residues long. Germline V gives CDR1 SGHRS, CDR2 YFSETQ. The CDR3 loop is CASRASSYEQYF. Here the CDR3 DNA reads TGCGCCAGTAGGGCGAGCTCCTACGAGCAGTACTTC.

The chain has TRBV5-1 and TRBJ1-4, with TRBD1 matching over 9 bases. CDR1 SGHRS and CDR2 YFSETQ come from the germline V gene. With 5 bases clipped from V and 7 bases from J, the junction kept 9 bases outside the gene matches. The CDR3 covers 15 residues. CDR3 in amino acids: CASRQPGQGSEKLFF. The CDR3 coding sequence is TGCGCCAGCAGGCAACCAGGACAGGGGAGTGAAAAACTGTTTTTT.

This chain uses TRBV28 with TRBJ2-7; D is unclear. Germline values: CDR1 MDHEN, CDR2 SYDVKM. The CDR3 consists of 13 residues. The germline V and J ends were trimmed by 6 bases and 3 bases, with 12 bases remaining between them. The CDR3 bases are TGTGCCAGCAGGGCTGCACCCGTCTACGAGCAGTACTTC. It specifies CASRAAPVYEQYF.

This chain links TRBV6-1 with TRBJ2-7; 8 nucleotides line up with TRBD1. Per the germline V gene, CDR1 is MNHNS and CDR2 is SASEGT. Trimming removed 6 bases from V and 3 bases from J; junction bases left unmatched: 16. The CDR3 has 17 residues. CDR3 DNA: TGTGCCAGCAGGGAACGGGTGACGCAGACAGGGGTCTACGAGCAGTACTTC. Translation gives CASRERVTQTGVYEQYF.

The rearrangement joins TRBV5-4 to TRBJ2-3; D uncertain. The length of the CDR3 is 15 residues. Germline V gives CDR1 SGHNT, CDR2 YYREEE (reference sequence). The V end was cut by 1 base, the J end by 1 base, with 10 bases between. CDR3 in DNA: TGTGCCAGCAGCTTGAATGGGCAGGGCACAGATACGCAGTATTTT. Protein product: CASSLNGQGTDTQYF.

This chain uses TRBV6-1 with TRBJ1-4, with a tentative D call TRBD1 (6 bases). The CDR3 consists of 15 residues. Germline V gene data show CDR1 as MNHNS and CDR2 as SASEGT. V was shortened by 5 bases and J by 0 bases, with 10 bases between the two germline ends. For the CDR3, the DNA is TGTGCCAGCAGTCCTAACAGGGCAACTAATGAAAAACTGTTTTTT. Translated, it gives CASSPNRATNEKLFF.

The V gene is TRBV4-1, the J gene TRBJ1-2, with D tentatively TRBD1 (6 bases). Germline lookup yields CDR1 MGHRA and CDR2 YSYEKL. The CDR3 has 17 residues. The V gene lost 3 bases and the J gene lost 1 base, with 18 bases spanning the gap. CDR3 loop: CASSQGLGGIRNYGYTF. CDR3 bases: TGCGCCAGCAGCCAGGGATTAGGGGGGATTCGTAACTATGGCTACACCTTC.

The rearrangement joins TRBV7-2 to TRBJ1-5; D ambiguous. Germline V gene lookup returns CDR1 SGHTA and CDR2 FQGNSA. V lost 4 bases, J lost 6 bases, and 10 bases lay in between. This CDR3 has 13 residues. The CDR3 sequence: CASSSSEGQPQHF. CDR3 nucleotides: TGTGCCAGCAGCTCCTCGGAGGGTCAGCCCCAGCATTTT. The variable domain in full, with the rest retrieved from reference TRBV7-2 and TRBJ1-5, is GAGVSQSPSNKVTEKGKDVELRCDPISGHTALYWYRQSLGQGLEFLIYFQGNSAPDKSGLPSDRFSAERTGGSVSTLTIQRTQQEDSAVYLCASSSSEGQPQHFGDGTRLSIL.

A single count supports this clone. The sample contains more than one DNA sequence encoding this CDR3. The chain has TRBV18 and TRBJ2-7; D is undetermined. With 0 bases removed from V and 2 bases from J, the gap between germline ends came to 8 bases. The germline CDR1 and CDR2 sequences are KGHSH and LQKENI. This CDR3 has 14 amino acids. CDR3 nucleotides: TGTGCCAGCTCACCACCGCTGGAAACCTACGAGCAGTACTTC. It yields the protein CASSPPLETYEQYF.

CDR3: CASSYGTGYEQFF. In DNA, the CDR3 is TGTGCCAGCAGTTACGGGACAGGGTATGAGCAGTTCTTC. The V gene is TRBV6-5, the J gene TRBJ2-1, with TRBD1 matching 9 bases. The CDR3 extends over 13 amino acids. Germline loops: CDR1 MNHEY, CDR2 SVGAGI. With V trimmed by 2 bases and J by 8 bases, 1 base remained unmatched.